This entry lists 32 T cell receptor beta chains sequenced from one sample in a study of T cells expressing NK-cell markers. One entry per CDR3 protein, without DNA, is what TCRdb gives after re-calling the 5' RACE reads. This repertoire includes 350,000 to 450,000 distinct CDR3 sequences. The source material was blood T cells: a sorted CD56 or NKG2C T cell subset, CD4+ or CD8+ T cells, or bulk PBMC T cells (not recorded which). The source of these receptors is a man between 18 and 69 years old in good health.

This rearrangement joins TRBV5-1 to TRBJ1-2. Germline assignment: CDR1 SGHRS and CDR2 YFSETQ. This CDR3 comprises 13 residues. CDR3 in amino acids: CASSLGHSPGYTF. The variable domain in full, completed from reference TRBV5-1 and TRBJ1-2, reads KAGVTQTPRYLIKTRGQQVTLSCSPISGHRSVSWYQQTPGQGLQFLFEYFSETQRNKGNFPGRFSGRQFSNSRSEMNVSTLELGDSALYLCASSLGHSPGYTFGSGTRLTVV.

CDR3 residues: CASSSRLQSRISPLHF. The rearrangement joins TRBV3-1 to TRBJ1-6. This CDR3 region has 16 residues. Germline CDR1 and CDR2: LGHDT and YNNKEL (reference sequence). Full variable domain (rest looked up from reference TRBV3-1 and TRBJ1-6): DTAVSQTPKYLVTQMGNDKSIKCEQNLGHDTMYWYKQDSKKFLKIMFSYNNKELIINETVPNRFSPKSPDKAHLNLHINSLELGDSAVYFCASSSRLQSRISPLHFGNGTRLTVT.

The rearrangement joins TRBV7-3 to TRBJ2-3; TCRdb selects TRBD2, and the lack of DNA leaves this call unchecked. This CDR3 region has 14 residues. Germline CDR1 reads SGHTA; CDR2 reads FQGTGA. CDR3 in amino acids: CASGVRGGAQTQYF.

This chain uses TRBV7-9 with TRBJ1-2. CDR1 is SEHNR, CDR2 FQNEAQ, per germline (reference sequence). The CDR3 covers 15 residues. CDR3 loop: CASSLVAVANYGYTF.

The V gene is TRBV7-3, the J gene TRBJ2-6; TCRdb names TRBD1, which stays unverified in the absence of DNA. CDR1 is SGHTA, CDR2 FQGTGA, per germline. This CDR3 is 16 amino acids long. The CDR3 reads CASSPPPGQGGTVLTF. Filled out from reference TRBV7-3 and TRBJ2-6, the complete variable domain reads GAGVSQTPSNKVTEKGKYVELRCDPISGHTALYWYRQSLGQGPEFLIYFQGTGAADDSGLPNDRFFAVRPEGSVSTLKIQRTERGDSAVYLCASSPPPGQGGTVLTFGAGSRLTVL.

The rearrangement joins TRBV7-6 to TRBJ1-1; as DNA is missing, the TRBD1 call by TCRdb cannot be tested. This CDR3 has 18 amino acids. CDR1 is SGHVS and CDR2 is FNYEAQ in the germline V gene. The CDR3 here is CASSLNGREGLRNTEAFF.

The chain uses TRBV19 and TRBJ1-1; TCRdb's D gene call, TRBD1, goes unchecked for lack of DNA. The CDR3 covers 16 residues. CDR1 LNHDA and CDR2 SQIVND come from the germline V gene (reference sequence). CDR3 loop: CASSNTGTGGSTEAFF.

This chain links TRBV20-1 with TRBJ1-1; the D call of TRBD1 rests on TCRdb alone, since no DNA is present to check it. The CDR3 runs to 13 residues. In germline, CDR1 is DFQATT, CDR2 SNEGSKA (reference sequence). The CDR3 loop is CSAPSHLNTEAFF.

CDR3 loop: CASSLAVRGQTQYF. This sequence joins TRBV5-6 and TRBJ2-5; the TCRdb call, TRBD1, lacks DNA for checking. Germline CDR1 and CDR2: SGHDT and YYEEEE. This CDR3 has 14 residues.

The chain recombines TRBV5-1 with TRBJ1-4. Germline loops: CDR1 SGHRS, CDR2 YFSETQ. The CDR3 contains 15 residues. CDR3 sequence: CASSLDLSVDEKLFF.

The rearrangement uses TRBV25-1 and TRBJ1-1. The CDR3 extends over 13 amino acids. Germline CDR1 and CDR2: MGHDK and SYGVNS. This CDR3 is CASSEVGGPEAFF.

The chain links TRBV7-9 to TRBJ2-3. The germline gives CDR1 SEHNR, CDR2 FQNEAQ (reference sequence). The CDR3 sequence is 14 residues long. The CDR3 sequence is CASSFSDPADTQYF.

This sequence joins TRBV6-5 and TRBJ2-2; as DNA is missing, the TRBD1 call by TCRdb cannot be tested. Germline lookup yields CDR1 MNHEY and CDR2 SVGAGI. CDR3 length: 14 amino acids. Here the CDR3 reads CASTLTENTGELFF.

This rearrangement joins TRBV6-2 or TRBV6-3 to TRBJ2-5; TCRdb proposes TRBD2, but this gene call is untestable without DNA. CDR3 length equals 18 residues. The germline V gene has CDR1 MNHEY and CDR2 SVGEGT. The CDR3 reads CASSYLRREASARETQYF.

The chain recombines TRBV7-2 with TRBJ2-3; there is no DNA to check the TCRdb D call of TRBD1. This CDR3 spans 15 amino acids. Germline V lookup: CDR1 SGHTA, CDR2 FQGNSA. The chain's CDR3 is CASKGDRGSADTQYF.

The chain links TRBV12-3 or TRBV12-4 to TRBJ1-2; with no DNA, the TCRdb D assignment of TRBD1 cannot be verified. The CDR3 contains 15 residues. Here the CDR3 reads CASSFSGFLIYGYTF.

This sequence joins TRBV5-5 and TRBJ1-1; the D gene TCRdb calls, TRBD1, cannot be checked with no DNA. The germline V gene encodes CDR1 SGHKS and CDR2 YYEKEE (reference sequence). The CDR3 spans 14 residues. The CDR3: CASSLVLGGFEAFF.

The chain joins TRBV11-1 to TRBJ2-3; without DNA, the TCRdb call of TRBD1 cannot be checked. The CDR3 totals 14 residues. From germline, CDR1 is SGHAT and CDR2 FQDESV (reference sequence). CDR3 protein: CASSFGGPTDTQYF.

The chain recombines TRBV2 with TRBJ2-7; the D gene TCRdb calls, TRBD1, cannot be checked with no DNA. The CDR3 spans 15 residues. Per germline, CDR1 SNHLY and CDR2 FYNNEI. CDR3 region: CASSVGVGGRYEQYF.

The chain joins TRBV7-6 to TRBJ2-5. Germline loops: CDR1 SGHVS, CDR2 FNYEAQ. This CDR3 spans 15 amino acids. The CDR3 sequence: CASSLGPSAQETQYF.

The chain has TRBV29-1 and TRBJ2-5; TCRdb's D gene call, TRBD1, goes unchecked for lack of DNA. Germline CDR1 reads SQVTM; CDR2 reads ANQGSEA. The CDR3 extends over 13 amino acids. CDR3 sequence reads: CSVAGGAGETQYF.

The rearrangement links TRBV20-1 to TRBJ2-5; the TCRdb call, TRBD2, lacks DNA for checking. This CDR3 is 13 amino acids long. Germline lookup yields CDR1 DFQATT and CDR2 SNEGSKA (reference sequence). CDR3 sequence reads: CSAPLVFGETQYF.

The chain recombines TRBV5-6 with TRBJ1-6; without DNA, the TCRdb call of TRBD1 cannot be checked. Germline V gene sequence: CDR1 SGHDT, CDR2 YYEEEE. The CDR3 covers 14 residues. CDR3 amino acids: CASSLWGGNSPLHF.

The V call is TRBV12-3 or TRBV12-4, the J call TRBJ2-7. This CDR3 region has 13 residues. CDR3 sequence: CASSLLSGYEQYF.

This rearrangement joins TRBV5-4 to TRBJ2-7; TCRdb gives TRBD2 as the D gene, but with no DNA this cannot be confirmed. This CDR3 has 14 amino acids. The V gene's germline CDR1 is SGHNT and CDR2 YYREEE (reference sequence). The CDR3 is CASSPKGLAYEQYF.

The rearrangement uses TRBV7-3 and TRBJ2-1; lacking DNA, the TRBD2 call made by TCRdb goes unchecked. Germline V gene sequence: CDR1 SGHTA, CDR2 FQGTGA. CDR3 length equals 16 residues. CDR3 sequence reads: CASSLTPGLAGDEQFF.

The rearrangement joins TRBV29-1 to TRBJ2-3; TCRdb returns TRBD1, unconfirmable since there is no DNA. This CDR3 contains 16 residues. From germline, CDR1 is SQVTM and CDR2 ANQGSEA. This CDR3 reads CSVDTGGRRSQDTQYF.

The chain is built from TRBV29-1 and TRBJ2-2; as DNA is missing, the TRBD1 call by TCRdb cannot be tested. This CDR3 has 15 amino acids. The germline V gene encodes CDR1 SQVTM and CDR2 ANQGSEA. This chain's CDR3 is CSVARDRRNTGELFF.

The chain employs TRBV19 and TRBJ1-1. The CDR3 spans 14 residues. Germline-derived CDR1 and CDR2 are LNHDA and SQIVND (reference sequence). The chain's CDR3 is CASSIKGMNTEAFF.

The gene calls are TRBV20-1 and TRBJ2-3; TCRdb designates TRBD2, a call that cannot be tested without DNA. Germline CDR1 DFQATT, CDR2 SNEGSKA (reference sequence). CDR3 length: 15 residues. CDR3 loop: CSALDPTRTGDTQYF.

The chain carries TRBV20-1 and TRBJ2-1; TCRdb indicates TRBD2, and absent DNA this call remains unverified. Germline V gives CDR1 DFQATT, CDR2 SNEGSKA (reference sequence). The CDR3 consists of 15 residues. CDR3 amino acids: CSARDGTSGGGEQFF.

This sequence joins TRBV10-3 and TRBJ2-5; TCRdb gives TRBD2 as the D gene, but with no DNA this cannot be confirmed. The germline V gene encodes CDR1 ENHRY and CDR2 SYGVKD. The CDR3 is made up of 15 amino acids. The CDR3 loop reads CAIRSSGGAGETQYF.